The 8 T cell receptor beta chains below were found in one sample sequenced in a study of glioma-infiltrating T cells. TCR alpha and beta CDR3 regions were amplified from RNA using iRepertoire nested multiplex PCR. TCRdb passed the multiplex PCR reads through MiXCR, listing each CDR3 protein once. The sample includes 100,000 to 150,000 distinct CDR3 sequences, about 25% of them seen just once. Sequenced input: glioma tissue, nonneoplastic brain tissue, or PBMCs (not recorded which). Receptors originate from a human donor with low-grade glioma or glioblastoma, undergoing nonglioma brain surgery, or in good health (not recorded which).

Points on this clonotype: One base away lies a much larger clone, so this may be a sequencing read error. The CDR3 nucleotides are TGCAGTGCTGTTCGGAGGACTAGAAGCGGGCAGTTCTTC. Protein sequence: CSAVRRTRSGQFF. This chain uses TRBV20-1 with TRBJ2-1, with 7 bases identical to TRBD2. The germline V gene encodes CDR1 DFQATT and CDR2 SNEGSKA (reference sequence). V was clipped by 5 bases and J by 12 bases; unmatched bases: 13. The CDR3 has 13 amino acids.

This clonotype showed up just a few times. The chain employs TRBV19 and TRBJ1-5; 7 bases agree with TRBD1. The CDR3 is made up of 18 amino acids. Germline V gene sequence: CDR1 LNHDA, CDR2 SQIVND (reference sequence). V lost 6 bases, J lost 1 base, and 15 bases stayed unmatched. The CDR3, as DNA: TGTGCCAGTAGATTAGAGGGGGCCCCAATCGGGAGCAATCAGCCCCAGCATTTT. As protein: CASRLEGAPIGSNQPQHF.

This clonotype has at least ten counts. V gene TRBV6-1 combines with J gene TRBJ1-6, with 9 bases that match TRBD1. The germline V gene has CDR1 MNHNS and CDR2 SASEGT. The ends lost 6 bases at V and 8 bases at J; junction bases unmatched: 11. The CDR3 contains 16 residues. CDR3 sequence (DNA): TGTGCCAGCAGGACCGGGACAGGGACGACCCATTCACCCCTCCACTTT. It yields the protein CASRTGTGTTHSPLHF.

This clonotype appeared a single time. This may be a read error, as it is one base from a much larger clone. This CDR3 reads CTSSPLGNEQFF. The CDR3 bases are TGTACCAGCAGTCCCCTCGGGAATGAGCAGTTCTTC. This chain joins TRBV28 and TRBJ2-1; no reliable D call. The CDR3 is made up of 12 amino acids. Germline values: CDR1 MDHEN, CDR2 SYDVKM.

This clonotype was seen many times. The V gene is TRBV7-2, the J gene TRBJ2-3; 8 bases match TRBD2. The length of the CDR3 is 14 residues. V lost 3 bases and J lost 4; bases outside the gene matches: 3. From germline, CDR1 is SGHTA and CDR2 FQGNSA. The CDR3 DNA is TGTGCCAGCAGCTTCCGGGGGGGGCCAGATACGCAGTATTTT. This sequence encodes CASSFRGGPDTQYF.

The chain has TRBV3-1 and TRBJ1-2; D perhaps matches TRBD1 (5 bases). V gave up 4 bases and J gave up 4 bases, with 10 bases separating them. The length of the CDR3 is 13 residues. Germline loops: CDR1 LGHDT, CDR2 YNNKEL (reference sequence). CDR3 in amino acids: CASSPRTPYGYTF. As DNA, the CDR3 is TGTGCCAGCAGCCCCCGGACACCCTATGGCTACACCTTC. Complete variable domain (other parts from reference TRBV3-1 and TRBJ1-2): DTAVSQTPKYLVTQMGNDKSIKCEQNLGHDTMYWYKQDSKKFLKIMFSYNNKELIINETVPNRFSPKSPDKAHLNLHINSLELGDSAVYFCASSPRTPYGYTFGSGTRLTVV.

The chain carries TRBV6-1 and TRBJ2-7; D remains unclear. Trimming took off 2 bases at V and 7 bases at J, with 18 bases between the two ends. The CDR3 contains 15 residues. Germline CDR1 reads MNHNS; CDR2 reads SASEGT. CDR3 residues: CASSEPGRTRGEQYV. CDR3 nucleotides: TGTGCCAGCAGTGAACCGGGTCGCACCCGTGGAGAGCAGTACGTC.

Only a few counts were recorded for this clonotype. The chain joins TRBV24-1 to TRBJ2-2; TRBD2 is a possible D gene (5 bases). Looked up from germline, CDR1 is KGHDR and CDR2 is SFDVKD. This CDR3 contains 16 residues. The V end lost 3 bases, the J end lost 9 bases, and 19 bases lay between the germline ends. CDR3 in amino acids: CATSDVNGLPPWELFF. The CDR3 DNA follows: TGTGCCACCAGTGATGTGAACGGACTTCCCCCGTGGGAGCTGTTTTTT.